The TCR beta chain under discussion was sequenced for a study of CD8 T cells in ankylosing spondylitis. Study-level findings and limits: As reported, disease-linked clones showed significant enrichment in matched ankylosing spondylitis synovial fluid.

V lost 0 bases and J 4 bases, leaving 11 bases between the germline ends. The CDR3 has 14 residues. Germline CDR1 reads DFQATT; CDR2 reads SNEGSKA (reference sequence). This clonotype has a count of ten or more. What it binds is not known. Making the TCR beta libraries involved quantitative 5'-RACE with molecular barcodes. TCRdb re-analysed the 5' RACE reads in MiXCR, keeping a single row per CDR3 protein. The profile covers some 130,000 distinct CDR3 sequences, with 6% to 8% appearing a single time and roughly 12% taken by the ten largest. The chain combines TRBV20-1 with TRBJ2-3; D is perhaps TRBD2 (6 bases). The sequence was obtained from a female donor with ankylosing spondylitis or in good health (not recorded which). Source material: blood, either unsorted or a sorted T cell fraction (not recorded which). The CDR3: CSARDRSSADTQYF. CDR3 in DNA: TGCAGTGCTAGAGATCGTTCTAGCGCAGATACGCAGTATTTT.